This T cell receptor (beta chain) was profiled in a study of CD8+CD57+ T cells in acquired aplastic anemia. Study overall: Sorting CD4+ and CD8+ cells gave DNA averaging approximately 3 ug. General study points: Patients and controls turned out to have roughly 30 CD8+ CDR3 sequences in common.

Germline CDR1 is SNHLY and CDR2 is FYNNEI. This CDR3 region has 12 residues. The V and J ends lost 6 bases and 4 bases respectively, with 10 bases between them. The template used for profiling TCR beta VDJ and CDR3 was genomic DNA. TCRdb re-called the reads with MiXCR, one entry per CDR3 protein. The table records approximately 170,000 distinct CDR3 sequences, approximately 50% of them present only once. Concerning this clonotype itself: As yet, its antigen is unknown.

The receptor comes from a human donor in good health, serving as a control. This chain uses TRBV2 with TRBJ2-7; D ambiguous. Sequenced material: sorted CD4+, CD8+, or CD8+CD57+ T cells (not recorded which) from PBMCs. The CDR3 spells CASSTNSYEQYF. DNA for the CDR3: TGTGCCAGCAGCACTAACAGTTACGAGCAGTACTTC.